This T cell receptor (beta chain) was sequenced for a study of Tregs in tolerant kidney transplant recipients. Study results and limitations: Some patients' samples used different primers over time, so nucleotide sequences weren't comparable.

With V trimmed by 4 bases and J by 5 bases, 8 bases remained unmatched. Germline V gene sequence: CDR1 MGHRA, CDR2 YSYEKL. This CDR3 has 16 amino acids. This table comes from immunoSEQ multiplex PCR, and its TCRdb copy is limited to in-frame clones, with some not included. Of about 110,000 clones listed, 85% to 90% are singletons. This clone was seen only a few times. The antigen is not known. Sequencing used CD4+ T cells from blood, obtained before the transplant. This receptor was taken from a human donor who received a combined kidney and bone marrow transplant. The chain links TRBV4-1 to TRBJ1-6; 7 bases map to TRBD1. CDR3 loop: CASSPRGTGDNSPLHF. CDR3 coding DNA: TGCGCCAGCAGCCCAAGAGGCACAGGGGATAATTCACCCCTCCACTTT.